This T cell receptor beta chain was captured by sequencing in a study of T cell responses to AZD1222 COVID-19 vaccine. The germline V gene has CDR1 LNHDA and CDR2 SQIVND (reference sequence). This CDR3 is 14 amino acids long. The V end was cut by 6 bases, the J end by 5 bases, with 17 bases between. Second doses were pooled across both intervals (about 4 or about 12 weeks). Generated by immunoSEQ multiplex PCR, the TCRdb table keeps only in-frame clones and is missing some. The sample carries 85,000 or so clones, just over 85% recorded once. This specimen consisted of peripheral blood, obtained 28 days after the second AZD1222 dose. The origin of this receptor is an adult who received the AZD1222 COVID-19 vaccine. The chain links TRBV19 to TRBJ2-7; the D gene is possibly TRBD1 (6 bases). CDR3 in DNA: TGTGCCAGTAGCACAGGGTATGGTTTCCACGAGCAGTACTTC. This sequence encodes CASSTGYGFHEQYF.